A single sample is the source of the 8 T cell receptor beta chains below, sequenced in a study of cytomegalovirus exposure and HLA in healthy donors. Data came from immunoSEQ multiplex PCR; TCRdb stores just in-frame clones and leaves some out. The repertoire holds roughly 120,000 clones, 86% seen once, with about 5.3% in the top ten. Sequencing was done on a sample of PBMCs. Source of these receptors: a man aged 18 to 30 in good health and CMV-seronegative.

The J gene is TRBJ1-4, the V gene TRBV2, with 9 positions matching TRBD1. The length of the CDR3 is 15 residues. CDR1 and CDR2 from the germline V gene are SNHLY and FYNNEI. Trimming removed 6 bases from V and 7 bases from J; junction bases left unmatched: 9. This CDR3 reads CASRVDRGNIEKLFF. CDR3 DNA: TGTGCCAGCAGGGTGGACAGGGGAAATATTGAAAAACTGTTTTTT.

The rearrangement links TRBV30 to TRBJ1-5, with 7 bases fitting TRBD1. Trimming cost V 2 bases and J 0 bases; bases outside gene matches: 4. The CDR3 loop spans 15 amino acids. Germline CDR1 is GTSNPN and CDR2 is SVGIG (reference sequence). CDR3 residues: CAWSKGTASNQPQHF. Written as DNA, the CDR3 is TGTGCCTGGAGTAAGGGGACAGCTAGCAATCAGCCCCAGCATTTT.

The genes are TRBV5-6 and TRBJ2-2; a weak D match, TRBD2 (5 bases). This CDR3 is 14 amino acids long. Germline V gene data show CDR1 as SGHDT and CDR2 as YYEEEE. V was clipped by 5 bases and J by 2 bases, with 10 bases between them. DNA of the CDR3: TGTGCCAGCAGAAGGGCGGGTAACACCGGGGAGCTGTTTTTT. Translated, it gives CASRRAGNTGELFF.

The rearrangement links TRBV5-1 to TRBJ1-6; D not resolved. Trimming took 0 bases from V and 7 from J, leaving 8 bases between them. Germline CDR1 is SGHRS and CDR2 is YFSETQ. The CDR3 has 14 amino acids. The CDR3 region has the DNA TGCGCCAGCAGCTTGGGCCTCGGGAATTCACCCCTCCACTTT. Translated, it gives CASSLGLGNSPLHF.

The J gene is TRBJ1-1, the V gene TRBV30; 7 nucleotides agree with TRBD1. The CDR3 is 14 amino acids. CDR1 and CDR2 (germline): GTSNPN, SVGIG (reference sequence). Trimming removed 2 bases from V and 1 base from J; junction bases left unmatched: 4. CDR3 protein: CAWSLAGGNTEAFF. CDR3 bases: TGTGCCTGGAGTTTGGCAGGGGGGAACACTGAAGCTTTCTTT. Full variable domain (missing parts from reference TRBV30 and TRBJ1-1): SQTIHQWPATLVQPVGSPLSLECTVEGTSNPNLYWYRQAAGRGLQLLFYSVGIGQISSEVPQNLSASRPQDRQFILSSKKLLLSDSGFYLCAWSLAGGNTEAFFGQGTRLTVV.

The V call is TRBV29-1, the J call TRBJ1-2; maybe TRBD1 (5 bases). The CDR3 loop spans 12 amino acids. Germline V gives CDR1 SQVTM, CDR2 ANQGSEA. Trimming pared 2 bases from V and 5 bases from J, leaving 9 bases between. The CDR3 DNA is TGCAGCGTTGAATCGACAGCTTATGGCTACACCTTC. This translates into CSVESTAYGYTF.

J is TRBJ2-7 and V is TRBV19; TRBD2 agrees at 10 bases. The germline V gene encodes CDR1 LNHDA and CDR2 SQIVND (reference sequence). The CDR3 sequence is 16 residues long. J was trimmed by 4 bases and V by 5 bases; bases with no gene match: 11. Here the CDR3 DNA reads TGTGCCAGTAGTTCCGGTTCTAGCGGGGGAAGATACGAGCAGTACTTC. Translated, it gives CASSSGSSGGRYEQYF.

The gene calls are TRBV6-5 and TRBJ1-2; tentatively, D is TRBD1 (5 bases). Germline loops: CDR1 MNHEY, CDR2 SVGAGI. Trimming cost V 2 bases and J 2 bases, with 9 bases left between them. This CDR3 region has 14 residues. The DNA of the CDR3 is TGTGCCAGCAGTTACGGAACAGGCAACTATGGCTACACCTTC. This gives the protein CASSYGTGNYGYTF.